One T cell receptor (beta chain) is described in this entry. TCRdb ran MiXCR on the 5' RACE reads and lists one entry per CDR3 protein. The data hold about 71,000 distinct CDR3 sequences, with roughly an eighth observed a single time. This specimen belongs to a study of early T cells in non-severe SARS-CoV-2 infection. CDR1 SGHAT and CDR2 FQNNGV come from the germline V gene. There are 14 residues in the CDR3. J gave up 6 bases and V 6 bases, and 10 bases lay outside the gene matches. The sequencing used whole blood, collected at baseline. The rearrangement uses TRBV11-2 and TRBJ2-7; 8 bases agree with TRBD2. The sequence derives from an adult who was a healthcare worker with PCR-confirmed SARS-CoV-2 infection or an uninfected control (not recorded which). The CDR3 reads CASRETGGLGEQYF. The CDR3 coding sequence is TGTGCCAGCAGAGAAACGGGGGGGCTGGGCGAGCAGTACTTC.